These 30 T cell receptor beta chains share one sample of origin, sequenced in a study of control samples from healthy donors and cancer patients. Data came from immunoSEQ multiplex PCR; TCRdb stores just in-frame clones and leaves some out. Of tens of thousands of clones listed, roughly 89% are singletons. The sequencing sample was made of PBMCs. These receptors were taken from a man aged 45-60 years with lung cancer.

This clone was seen a single time. The gene calls are TRBV25-1 and TRBJ2-3; D remains ambiguous. Per the germline V gene, CDR1 is MGHDK and CDR2 is SYGVNS. The V gene lost 1 base and the J gene lost 7 bases, with 12 bases spanning the gap. The CDR3 spans 14 residues. The CDR3 sequence: CASSESLSPHTQYF. The CDR3 bases are TGTGCCAGCAGTGAATCCCTCTCCCCCCATACGCAGTATTTT. The variable domain in full, with the rest retrieved from reference TRBV25-1 and TRBJ2-3, is EADIYQTPRYLVIGTGKKITLECSQTMGHDKMYWYQQDPGMELHLIHYSYGVNSTEKGDLSSESTVSRIRTEHFPLTLESARPSHTSQYLCASSESLSPHTQYFGPGTRLTVL.

This clone was observed a few times. The chain employs TRBV7-2 and TRBJ1-5, with 7 bases aligning to TRBD1. This CDR3 is built from 15 residues. V trimming: 5 bases; J trimming: 0 bases; junction bases outside the gene matches: 4. CDR1 and CDR2 (germline): SGHTA, FQGNSA. CDR3 nucleotide sequence: TGTGCCAGCAGCCCAGGGGGGGGTAGCAATCAGCCCCAGCATTTT. This gives the protein CASSPGGGSNQPQHF.

This clone was detected once. The chain combines TRBV7-3 with TRBJ2-7, with 7 bases aligning to TRBD2. The CDR3 sequence is 12 residues long. Germline lookup yields CDR1 SGHTA and CDR2 FQGTGA. The trim removed 5 bases at V and 12 bases at J, leaving 10 bases unmatched. The CDR3 DNA reads as TGTGCCAGCAGCCCGGGAGGCAGATATGTGTACTTC. This gives the protein CASSPGGRYVYF.

This clone showed up just once. The CDR3: CASSKGQGAGNIQYF. In nucleotides, the CDR3 is TGTGCCAGCAGCAAGGGACAGGGGGCTGGAAACATTCAGTACTTC. The chain employs TRBV11-3 and TRBJ2-4, with TRBD1 identical over 12 bases. Germline assignment: CDR1 SGHNT and CDR2 YENEEA. V was clipped by 5 bases and J by 6 bases; unmatched bases: 5. The CDR3 contains 15 residues.

The V call is TRBV10-3, the J call TRBJ2-6; no clear D gene. The germline gives CDR1 ENHRY, CDR2 SYGVKD. With 0 bases removed from V and 0 bases from J, the gap between germline ends came to 9 bases. CDR3 length: 17 amino acids. The CDR3, as DNA: TGTGCCATCAGTGAGTCGCAATTACACTCTGGGGCCAACGTCCTGACTTTC. Residues: CAISESQLHSGANVLTF.

This chain uses TRBV2 with TRBJ2-5; no clear D gene. Germline CDR1 reads SNHLY; CDR2 reads FYNNEI. V was pared by 6 bases and J by 0 bases, with 8 bases between. This CDR3 contains 13 residues. CDR3: CASRLTYQETQYF. The CDR3 nucleotides read TGTGCCAGCAGGCTAACGTACCAAGAGACCCAGTACTTC.

J is TRBJ1-2 and V is TRBV28; tentatively, D is TRBD1 (6 bases). Germline V gene data show CDR1 as MDHEN and CDR2 as SYDVKM. The CDR3 covers 12 residues. V lost 6 bases and J lost 5, with 10 bases in between. The CDR3 is CASRSGDYGYTF. The CDR3 DNA follows: TGTGCCAGCAGATCAGGGGATTATGGCTACACCTTC.

The gene calls are TRBV18 and TRBJ2-1; D unresolved. Germline V gives CDR1 KGHSH, CDR2 LQKENI. Trimming shortened V by 2 bases and J by 2 bases, and 4 bases separated the two germline ends. CDR3 length equals 13 residues. The CDR3 coding sequence is TGTGCCAGCTCACCAGGGACCTACAATGAGCAGTTCTTC. It codes for CASSPGTYNEQFF.

The chain uses TRBV12-3 or TRBV12-4 and TRBJ2-5, with D unclear. V shed 5 bases and J shed 2 bases, with 6 bases lying between them. The CDR3 spans 12 residues. CDR3 sequence reads: CASSRGQETQYF. Here the CDR3 DNA reads TGTGCCAGCAGTCGAGGACAAGAGACCCAGTACTTC.

The V gene is TRBV5-1, the J gene TRBJ2-1, with D unclear. Germline V gene data show CDR1 as SGHRS and CDR2 as YFSETQ. V was cut by 0 bases and J by 2 bases, with 15 bases left in between. The CDR3 sequence is 17 residues long. The CDR3 nucleotides are TGCGCCAGCAGCTTGGGTTGGAAGGCGATTCCCTACAATGAGCAGTTCTTC. Translating it yields CASSLGWKAIPYNEQFF. The variable domain in full, completed from reference TRBV5-1 and TRBJ2-1, reads KAGVTQTPRYLIKTRGQQVTLSCSPISGHRSVSWYQQTPGQGLQFLFEYFSETQRNKGNFPGRFSGRQFSNSRSEMNVSTLELGDSALYLCASSLGWKAIPYNEQFFGPGTRLTVL.

The genes are TRBV4-3 and TRBJ2-6; D is uncertain. V lost 1 base, J lost 0 bases, and 7 bases lay in between. This CDR3 comprises 16 residues. CDR1 is LGHNA, CDR2 YSLEER, per germline. This CDR3 is CASSQVRSSGANVLTF. The CDR3 DNA is TGCGCCAGCAGCCAAGTCCGGAGCTCTGGGGCCAACGTCCTGACTTTC.

The V call is TRBV30, the J call TRBJ1-3; D is unclear. The CDR3 runs 15 residues. Germline CDR1 GTSNPN, CDR2 SVGIG (reference sequence). Between the trimmed V and J ends, which lost 2 bases and 0 bases, there was a span of 11 bases. CDR3 protein: CAWSFAASSGNTIYF. CDR3 DNA: TGTGCCTGGAGTTTTGCGGCCAGCTCTGGAAACACCATATATTTT.

The chain recombines TRBV2 with TRBJ2-7; TRBD1 is a possible D gene (5 bases). The CDR3 extends over 14 amino acids. V dropped 4 bases and J dropped 0 bases, with 10 bases sitting between them. CDR1 is SNHLY, CDR2 FYNNEI, per germline. The CDR3 DNA is TGTGCCAGCAGTGGCTTCGACAGCTCCTACGAGCAGTACTTC. The encoded protein is CASSGFDSSYEQYF.

The CDR3 loop is CASSQIFKGKNTEAFF. The CDR3 DNA follows: TGCGCCAGCAGCCAAATATTTAAAGGGAAGAACACTGAAGCTTTCTTT. This chain connects TRBV5-1 to TRBJ1-1, with D uncertain. Trimming removed 4 bases at V and 1 base at J, with 17 bases between. CDR1 SGHRS and CDR2 YFSETQ come from the germline V gene. This CDR3 has 16 amino acids.

The chain employs TRBV6-5 and TRBJ1-1; D is ambiguous. The CDR3 consists of 14 residues. Trimming took off 6 bases at V and 1 base at J, with 12 bases between the two ends. Germline assignment: CDR1 MNHEY and CDR2 SVGAGI. The CDR3 DNA reads TGTGCCAGCAGCCAGGTACCGGGGAACACTGAAGCTTTCTTT. Translation gives CASSQVPGNTEAFF.

The V call is TRBV5-1, the J call TRBJ1-4; D is undetermined. This CDR3 is 14 amino acids long. The V gene lost 1 base and the J gene lost 8 bases, with 12 bases spanning the gap. Germline CDR1 SGHRS, CDR2 YFSETQ. CDR3 DNA: TGCGCCAGCAGCTTGATTCCAGGTGGGGAAAAACTGTTTTTT. Translated, it gives CASSLIPGGEKLFF.

The genes are TRBV5-4 and TRBJ2-5; no definite D call. The CDR3 totals 12 residues. Germline V gene sequence: CDR1 SGHNT, CDR2 YYREEE (reference sequence). The V end lost 0 bases, the J end lost 4 bases, and 4 bases lay between the germline ends. CDR3 DNA sequence: TGTGCCAGCAGCTTGGGCACAGAGACCCAGTACTTC. Translated: CASSLGTETQYF.

J is TRBJ2-1 and V is TRBV5-1; D uncertain. Germline assignment: CDR1 SGHRS and CDR2 YFSETQ. This CDR3 contains 12 residues. V lost 1 base to trimming and J lost 15 bases, with 14 bases between them. The CDR3 region is CASSLNGRPLFF. DNA for the CDR3: TGCGCCAGCAGCTTGAATGGCAGGCCCTTGTTCTTC.

In nucleotides, the CDR3 is TGTGCCACCGGCCGGGGAGGTGGATTCGGCTATGGCTACACCTTC. Encoded protein: CATGRGGGFGYGYTF. The V gene is TRBV7-2, the J gene TRBJ1-2; D remains unclear. V was shortened by 10 bases and J by 4 bases, with 22 bases between the two germline ends. CDR1 and CDR2 from the germline V gene are SGHTA and FQGNSA. There are 15 residues in the CDR3.

CDR3 residues: CASMGRLDRDSGEQFF. CDR3 sequence (DNA): TGTGCCAGTATGGGAAGATTGGACAGGGACTCTGGTGAGCAGTTCTTC. The chain joins TRBV19 to TRBJ2-1; 8 bases are shared with TRBD1. V lost 7 bases to trimming and J lost 9 bases; unmatched junction nucleotides: 17. This CDR3 contains 16 residues. Germline loops: CDR1 LNHDA, CDR2 SQIVND (reference sequence). Supplemented by reference TRBV19 and TRBJ2-1, the full variable domain reads DGGITQSPKYLFRKEGQNVTLSCEQNLNHDAMYWYRQDPGQGLRLIYYSQIVNDFQKGDIAEGYSVSREKKESFPLTVTSAQKNPTAFYLCASMGRLDRDSGEQFFGPGTRLTVL.

V usage is TRBV5-1 and J usage is TRBJ2-5; TRBD1 matches at 8 bases. Per the germline V gene, CDR1 is SGHRS and CDR2 is YFSETQ. There are 15 residues in the CDR3. V gave up 4 bases and J gave up 3 bases; unmatched junction bases: 8. The CDR3 DNA is TGCGCCAGCAGCCCCGCAGGGGGCCCCGAAGAGACCCAGTACTTC. Its translation is CASSPAGGPEETQYF.

The J gene is TRBJ1-3, the V gene TRBV4-1; no clear D gene. Germline lookup yields CDR1 MGHRA and CDR2 YSYEKL. Trimming took off 0 bases at V and 0 bases at J, with 9 bases between the two ends. The CDR3 totals 16 residues. CDR3 protein: CASSQDGLYSGNTIYF. CDR3 nucleotides: TGCGCCAGCAGCCAAGATGGGCTCTACTCTGGAAACACCATATATTTT.

This chain uses TRBV15 with TRBJ1-3; D is unclear. The CDR3 is made up of 15 amino acids. Germline lookup yields CDR1 LNHNV and CDR2 YYDKDF (reference sequence). Trimming removed 0 bases from V and 0 bases from J, with 6 bases in between. CDR3 sequence (DNA): TGTGCCACCAGCAGAGATCGGGGCTCTGGAAACACCATATATTTT. This encodes CATSRDRGSGNTIYF.

The chain carries TRBV5-1 and TRBJ1-2; D gene uncertain. The germline gives CDR1 SGHRS, CDR2 YFSETQ. The CDR3 spans 14 residues. V was cut by 0 bases and J by 1 base, with 7 bases left in between. CDR3 loop: CASSLGTVNYGYTF. The CDR3 DNA sequence: TGCGCCAGCAGCTTGGGGACGGTTAACTATGGCTACACCTTC.

The rearrangement uses TRBV2 and TRBJ2-3; D is perhaps TRBD2 (6 bases). V was trimmed by 8 bases and J by 2 bases, leaving 17 bases between them. This CDR3 comprises 15 residues. From germline, CDR1 is SNHLY and CDR2 FYNNEI. The CDR3 nucleotides are TGTGCCAGCCCTCGAGGCGGGGTATTCACAGATACGCAGTATTTT. Residues: CASPRGGVFTDTQYF. Based on the CDR3 plus reference TRBV2 and TRBJ2-3, the full variable domain is EPEVTQTPSHQVTQMGQEVILRCVPISNHLYFYWYRQILGQKVEFLVSFYNNEISEKSEIFDDQFSVERPDGSNFTLKIRSTKLEDSAMYFCASPRGGVFTDTQYFGPGTRLTVL.

The J gene is TRBJ1-2, the V gene TRBV10-3, with 8 positions matching TRBD1. The CDR3 loop spans 14 amino acids. Trimming at V came to 7 bases and at J to 0 bases, leaving 4 bases not matched to a gene. Germline-derived CDR1 and CDR2 are ENHRY and SYGVKD. In nucleotides, the CDR3 is TGTGCCATCAAGACAGGGGAGTCTAACTATGGCTACACCTTC. It specifies CAIKTGESNYGYTF.

This rearrangement joins TRBV7-2 to TRBJ1-2; D perhaps matches TRBD1 (6 bases). Germline CDR1 and CDR2: SGHTA and FQGNSA. V lost 0 bases, J lost 7 bases, and 15 bases lay in between. The CDR3 runs 15 residues. The CDR3 DNA is TGTGCCAGCAGCTTAGCGACGGGGGCAGCCGGTGGCTACACCTTC. It specifies CASSLATGAAGGYTF.

This rearrangement joins TRBV7-9 to TRBJ2-5; D is uncertain. V was pared by 5 bases and J by 3 bases, with 4 bases between. The CDR3 contains 11 residues. From germline, CDR1 is SEHNR and CDR2 FQNEAQ (reference sequence). CDR3 amino acids: CASSQKETQYF. The DNA for the CDR3 is TGTGCCAGCAGCCAAAAAGAGACCCAGTACTTC.

This rearrangement joins TRBV28 to TRBJ2-5, with D maybe TRBD1 (6 bases). CDR1 is MDHEN and CDR2 is SYDVKM in the germline V gene. The CDR3 has 13 residues. Trimming pared 6 bases from V and 7 bases from J, leaving 15 bases between. In nucleotides, the CDR3 is TGTGCCAGCAGAGTCTCCCGACAGGTGACCCAGTACTTC. Residues: CASRVSRQVTQYF.

The sample holds a few counts of this clone. This chain connects TRBV10-3 to TRBJ2-1; tentative D call: TRBD2 (6 bases). V was cut by 10 bases and J by 4 bases, with 14 bases left in between. Germline V gene lookup returns CDR1 ENHRY and CDR2 SYGVKD. CDR3 size: 13 residues. CDR3 sequence (DNA): TGTGCCAGCGACCAGGGAGGTTACAATGAGCAGTTCTTC. Protein sequence: CASDQGGYNEQFF.